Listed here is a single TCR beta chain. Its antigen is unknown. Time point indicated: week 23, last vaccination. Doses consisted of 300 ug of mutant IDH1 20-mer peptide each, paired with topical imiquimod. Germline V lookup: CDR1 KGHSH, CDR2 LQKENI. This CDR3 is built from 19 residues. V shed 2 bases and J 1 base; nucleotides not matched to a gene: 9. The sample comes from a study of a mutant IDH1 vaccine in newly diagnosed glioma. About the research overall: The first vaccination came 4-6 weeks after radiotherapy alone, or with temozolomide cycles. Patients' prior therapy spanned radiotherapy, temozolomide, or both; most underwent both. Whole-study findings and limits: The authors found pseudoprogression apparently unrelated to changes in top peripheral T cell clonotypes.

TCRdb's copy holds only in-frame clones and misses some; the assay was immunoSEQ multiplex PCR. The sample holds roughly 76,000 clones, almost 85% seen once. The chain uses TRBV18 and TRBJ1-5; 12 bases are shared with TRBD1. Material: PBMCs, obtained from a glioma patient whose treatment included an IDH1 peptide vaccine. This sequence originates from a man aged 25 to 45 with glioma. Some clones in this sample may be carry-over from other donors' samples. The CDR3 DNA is TGTGCCAGCTCACCAACGCCCGGGACAGGGGGCAAGAGCAATCAGCCCCAGCATTTT. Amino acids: CASSPTPGTGGKSNQPQHF. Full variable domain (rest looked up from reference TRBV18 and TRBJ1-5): NAGVMQNPRHLVRRRGQEARLRCSPMKGHSHVYWYRQLPEEGLKFMVYLQKENIIDESGMPKERFSAEFPKEGPSILRIQQVVRGDSAAYFCASSPTPGTGGKSNQPQHFGDGTRLSIL.